This TCR beta chain was recovered during a study of blood T cell repertoires in COVID-19. The wider study: In each case, the material was cDNA or gDNA derived from T cells, B-cell-depleted T cells, or PBMCs.

Participant age was about 18 to 89 years, and participants resided in roughly 25 US areas. This CDR3 is built from 15 residues. The germline V gene has CDR1 SGHDN and CDR2 FVKESK. The germline V and J ends were trimmed by 0 bases and 5 bases, with 13 bases remaining between them. Assay used: immunoSEQ multiplex PCR; TCRdb lists only in-frame clones, some missing. The repertoire holds roughly 140,000 clones, with roughly 84% as singletons. The chain has TRBV14 and TRBJ1-2, with D perhaps matching TRBD1 (6 bases). Sequenced input: PBMCs or T cells enriched from blood (not recorded which). The receptor's source is a woman between 45 and 65 years old who had been exposed to COVID-19. The CDR3 is CASSQDHTGFYGYTF. CDR3 nucleotides: TGTGCCAGCAGCCAAGATCACACAGGGTTTTATGGCTACACCTTC.